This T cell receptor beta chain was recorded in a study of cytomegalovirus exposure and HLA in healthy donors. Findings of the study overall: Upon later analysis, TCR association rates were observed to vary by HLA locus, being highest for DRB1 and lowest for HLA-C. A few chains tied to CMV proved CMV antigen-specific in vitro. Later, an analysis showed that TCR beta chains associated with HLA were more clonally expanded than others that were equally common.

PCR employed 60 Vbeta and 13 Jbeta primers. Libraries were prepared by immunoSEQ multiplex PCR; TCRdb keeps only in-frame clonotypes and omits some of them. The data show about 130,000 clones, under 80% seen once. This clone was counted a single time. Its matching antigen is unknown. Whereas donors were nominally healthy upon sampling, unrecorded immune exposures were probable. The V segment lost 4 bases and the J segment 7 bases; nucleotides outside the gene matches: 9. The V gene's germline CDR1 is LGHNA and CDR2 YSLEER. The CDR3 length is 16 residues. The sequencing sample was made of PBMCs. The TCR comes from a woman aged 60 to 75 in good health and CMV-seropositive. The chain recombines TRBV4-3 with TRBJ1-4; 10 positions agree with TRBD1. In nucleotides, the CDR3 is TGCGCCAGCAGCCGCCTGACAGGGGGCGTAGGTGAAAAACTGTTTTTT. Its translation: CASSRLTGGVGEKLFF.